This record covers a single TCR beta chain. The data stem from a study of CD8 T cells in ankylosing spondylitis. One entry per CDR3 protein results from TCRdb running MiXCR on the 5' RACE reads. The data hold some 38,000 distinct CDR3 sequences, with approximately 3% observed a single time. The V end was cut by 0 bases, the J end by 5 bases, with 4 bases between. This CDR3 comprises 13 residues. The specimen was blood, either unsorted or a sorted T cell fraction (not recorded which). The receptor's source is a male donor with ankylosing spondylitis or in good health (not recorded which). The V call is TRBV23-1, the J call TRBJ1-4; D is unclear. TRBV23-1 is marked as an open reading frame, function uncertain. As DNA, the CDR3 is TGCGCCAGCAGTCAATCCCCGAATGAAAAACTGTTTTTT. Translating it yields CASSQSPNEKLFF.